This T cell receptor (beta chain) was found in a study of T cell repertoires in cytomegalovirus infection. Overall study: Used in the study were CMV epitopes, some recently identified and HLA-C-restricted, others well-studied and HLA-B-restricted. CMV infection together with matching HLA type was indicated by public TCR beta signatures.

The sample holds a few counts of this clonotype. Its cognate antigen is unknown. TCRdb reprocessed the reads via MiXCR and lists one record per CDR3 protein. The data contain a few hundred thousand distinct CDR3 sequences, more than 30% of them seen just once; the ten biggest clones take up roughly 17%. Germline lookup yields CDR1 LGHNA and CDR2 YSLEER. The CDR3 is 16 residues long. Unmatched junction bases numbered 10, after V lost 4 bases and J lost 2 bases. Study-wide results and caveats: Accumulated public TCR beta family frequency recognized individuals carrying CMV together with the relevant HLA. In two of eight donors, the top clonotype was HLA-C-restricted CMV-specific.

The clonotype was recovered from a human donor in good health (CMV status not recorded). Some clones in this sample may be carry-over from other donors' samples. Sample: cultured PBMCs, taken from culture after CMV antigen stimulation. The rearrangement uses TRBV4-3 and TRBJ1-1; TRBD1 aligns across 7 bases. CDR3 amino acids: CASSLTPGTANTEAFF. In DNA form, the CDR3 reads TGCGCCAGCAGCCTCACACCCGGGACAGCAAACACTGAAGCTTTCTTT.